This TCR beta chain was identified during a study of blood T cell repertoires in COVID-19. The wider study: Donors in the United States, Italy and Spain gave samples during acute or convalescent COVID-19. From T cells, B-cell-depleted T cells, or PBMCs came the material, which was cDNA or gDNA.

In the original workflow: Estimation of nucleated cell counts was performed using reference gene primer amplification. The repertoire was sequenced with immunoSEQ multiplex PCR; TCRdb's copy has only in-frame clones and lacks some. The V and J calls and the clone size are those of that table, but D and trimming were determined from the DNA. The repertoire holds some 400,000 clones, with 70% to 85% as singletons. Germline V gene sequence: CDR1 MNHEY, CDR2 SMNVEV (reference sequence). This CDR3 comprises 14 residues. Deletions cut 5 bases from V and 2 bases from J, with 13 bases between. This clonotype was obtained from a human donor with acute or convalescent COVID-19. The donor label of this sample is uncertain. This chain connects TRBV27 to TRBJ2-7; no reliable D call. Sequencing used peripheral blood. The CDR3 DNA follows: TGTGCCAGCAGTCGACACCTAACAGCCTACGAGCAGTACTTC. It is translated as CASSRHLTAYEQYF.